This T cell receptor (beta chain) was retrieved from a study of graft-versus-host responses after intestinal transplantation (dated by TCRdb to the early 2020s). Background for the entire study: Multivisceral, liver-intestinal, or isolated intestinal transplants were received by the recipients. Every recipient was given anti-thymocyte globulin induction, followed by roughly 3 years of maintenance tacrolimus and steroids. After intestinal transplantation, graft-versus-host and host-versus-graft alloreactive T cell clones in the graft, circulation and bone marrow were tracked using bulk TCR-beta CDR3 sequencing. Alloreactive clones were identified by sequencing pre-transplant mixed lymphocyte reaction products and comparing them with unstimulated pre-transplant donor and recipient T cells. The cohort enrolled approximately 24 intestinal transplant recipients, one of whom was a retransplant, and a few patients without pretransplant specimens were excluded. A peak of at least 4% donor T cells among recipient peripheral blood mononuclear cells was the definition used for donor T cell macrochimerism. Rather than going through the commercial service, samples from three later patients were sequenced in-house on an Illumina MiSeq and processed with MiXCR.

Library creation used the immunoSEQ multiplex PCR assay. In most patients, genomic DNA was isolated using the Qiagen DNeasy Blood and Tissue Kit and sent frozen to Adaptive Biotechnologies for TCR sequencing. High-throughput TCR-beta CDR3 sequencing of genomic DNA from most patients was performed by Adaptive Biotechnologies. The original methods were these. TCR sequencing data were retrieved from Adaptive's ImmunoSEQ software for around 19 patients, whereas three other patients were processed with MiXCR and VDJtools. CD4 versus CD8 sorting errors were corrected by removing sequences found in both subsets at a frequency ratio below 5:1. CDR3 nucleotide sequences shared between donor and recipient were removed because the origin of such sequences could not be assigned. At least 2-fold expansion over unstimulated cells and a minimum CFSE-low frequency of 0.002% (template counts) or 0.001% (read counts) were required for clones to be classified as alloreactive. A clone was considered mappable if detected in the sequenced pre-transplant spleen, lymph node, or MLR CFSE-low populations of the donor or recipient. The cumulative frequency of alloreactive clones was calculated as a percentage of all sequences, weighted by copy number. TCRdb provides this immuneACCESS table in a form limited to in-frame rearrangements. Some clones are lacking; in checked studies, under half of them reflect an unresolved V gene, and why the rest are absent is not known. V, J and clone size were drawn from that table, and D and trimming were deduced from the DNA. This sample gives roughly 7,000 clones in total; roughly 24% of them show up just once. The ten largest make up about 4.2% of the sample.

Remarks on this clone: No much larger clone exists at a distance of one base, and base qualities are not known.

General conclusions and limits of the study: The relatively low number and heterogeneity of intestinal transplant patients limited the conclusions. Patients with donor T cell macrochimerism had high GvH to HvG T cell clonal ratios in their allografts. Early after transplant, peak levels of circulating GvH clones were associated with declines in HvG clones. GvH clones turned up in recipient bone marrow, with some appearing earlier in ileal mucosa or blood, a pattern consistent with an intestinal mucosal origin.

The time point label here, explained by the study, means: cells obtained before transplantation from donor or recipient. In the mixed lymphocyte reactions, about 200,000 CFSE-labeled pre-transplant responders were plated with about 200,000 irradiated violet-dye-labeled stimulators and cultured for 5 to 7 days. Proliferating CD3+CD4+CFSE-low and CD3+CD8+CFSE-low responder cells were FACS-sorted on a BD Influx sorter after the mixed lymphocyte reaction. This TCR came from a human patient who received an intestinal transplant. Sequencing was performed on alloreactive CD4+ T cells from a mixed lymphocyte reaction culture, taken before intestinal transplant. According to the study, the label for this sample's cell subset or site signals: CFSE-low proliferating T cells sorted from approximately 6-day pre-transplant mixed lymphocyte reaction (GvH or HvG direction).

Read as DNA, the sequence is TGCGCCAGCAGCTTGGCACTAGGCGAGCAGTTCTTC. Translated, this is CASSLALGEQFF. The chain joins TRBV5-1 to TRBJ2-1; matching of 5 bases hints at TRBD2 as the D gene. Via the germline V gene, CDR1 is SGHRS and CDR2 YFSETQ. Including the terminal cysteine and phenylalanine, the CDR3 comprises 12 residues. Only the CDR3 part of the read is kept: 36 bases, read in frame from the first base. The trim is 0 bases for V and 10 bases for J, with a gap of 8 bases between the germline ends.